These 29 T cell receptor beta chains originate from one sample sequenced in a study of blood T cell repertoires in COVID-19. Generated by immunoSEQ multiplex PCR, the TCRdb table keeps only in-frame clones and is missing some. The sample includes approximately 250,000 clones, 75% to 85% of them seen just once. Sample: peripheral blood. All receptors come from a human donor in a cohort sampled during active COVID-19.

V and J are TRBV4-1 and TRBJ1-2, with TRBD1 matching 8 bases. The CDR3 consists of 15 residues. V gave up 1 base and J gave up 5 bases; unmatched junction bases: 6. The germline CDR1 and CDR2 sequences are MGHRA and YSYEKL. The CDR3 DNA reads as TGCGCCAGCAGCCAAGGTGGACAGGGACCTTATGGCTACACCTTC. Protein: CASSQGGQGPYGYTF.

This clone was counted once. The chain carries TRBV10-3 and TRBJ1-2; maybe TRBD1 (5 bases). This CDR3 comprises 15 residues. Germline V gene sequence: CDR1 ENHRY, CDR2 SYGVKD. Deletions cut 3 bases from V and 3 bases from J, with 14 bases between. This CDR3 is CAISDDGKGDYGYTF. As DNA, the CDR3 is TGTGCCATCAGTGATGACGGTAAAGGGGACTATGGCTACACCTTC.

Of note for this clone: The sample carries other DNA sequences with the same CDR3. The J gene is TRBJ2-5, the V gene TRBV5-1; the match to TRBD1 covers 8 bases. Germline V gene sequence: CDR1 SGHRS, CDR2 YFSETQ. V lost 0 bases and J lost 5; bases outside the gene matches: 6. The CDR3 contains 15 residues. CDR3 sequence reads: CASSLGQGAGETQYF. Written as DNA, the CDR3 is TGCGCCAGCAGCTTGGGGCAGGGGGCAGGTGAGACCCAGTACTTC.

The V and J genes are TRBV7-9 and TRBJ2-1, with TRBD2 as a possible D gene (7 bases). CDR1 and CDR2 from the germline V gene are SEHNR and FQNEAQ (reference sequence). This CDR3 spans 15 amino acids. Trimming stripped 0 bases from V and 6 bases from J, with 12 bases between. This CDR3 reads CASSLAGGGTNEQFF. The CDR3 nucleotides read TGTGCCAGCAGCTTAGCAGGGGGAGGGACCAATGAGCAGTTCTTC.

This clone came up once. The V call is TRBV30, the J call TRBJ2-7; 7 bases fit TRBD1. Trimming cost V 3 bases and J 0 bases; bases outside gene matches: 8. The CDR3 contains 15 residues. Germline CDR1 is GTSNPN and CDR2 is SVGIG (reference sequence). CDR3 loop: CAWRRRGQHSYEQYF. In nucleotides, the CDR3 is TGTGCCTGGAGGCGTAGGGGGCAACACTCCTACGAGCAGTACTTC.

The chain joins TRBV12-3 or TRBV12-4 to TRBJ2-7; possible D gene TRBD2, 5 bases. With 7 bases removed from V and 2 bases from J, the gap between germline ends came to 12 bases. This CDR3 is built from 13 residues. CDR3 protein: CASTFRGTYEQYF. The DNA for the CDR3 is TGTGCCAGCACCTTCCGGGGTACCTACGAGCAGTACTTC.

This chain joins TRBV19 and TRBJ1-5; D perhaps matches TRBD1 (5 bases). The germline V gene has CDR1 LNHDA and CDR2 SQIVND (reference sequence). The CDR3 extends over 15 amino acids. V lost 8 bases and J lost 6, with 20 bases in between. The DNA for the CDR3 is TGTGCCAGTCATCCACGCGGGGGTGACGGTCAGCCCCAGCATTTT. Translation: CASHPRGGDGQPQHF.

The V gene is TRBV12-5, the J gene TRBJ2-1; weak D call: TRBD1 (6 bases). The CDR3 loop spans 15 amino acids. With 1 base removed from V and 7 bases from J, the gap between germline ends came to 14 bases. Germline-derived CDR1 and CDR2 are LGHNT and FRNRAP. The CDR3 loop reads CASGLDPDRGNEQFF. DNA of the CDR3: TGTGCTAGTGGTTTGGACCCGGACAGAGGGAATGAGCAGTTCTTC.

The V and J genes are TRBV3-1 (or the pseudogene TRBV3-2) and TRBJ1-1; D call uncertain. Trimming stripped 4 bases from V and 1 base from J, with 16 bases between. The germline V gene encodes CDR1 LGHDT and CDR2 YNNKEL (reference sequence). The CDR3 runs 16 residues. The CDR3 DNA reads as TGTGCCAGCAGCCGCGGGCGACCCCCGTCGAACACTGAAGCTTTCTTT. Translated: CASSRGRPPSNTEAFF.

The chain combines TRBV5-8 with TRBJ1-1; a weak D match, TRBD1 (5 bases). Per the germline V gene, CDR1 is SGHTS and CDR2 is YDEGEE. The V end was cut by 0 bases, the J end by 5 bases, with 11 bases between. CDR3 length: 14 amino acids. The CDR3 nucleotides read TGTGCCAGCAGCTTGGGTGACAGTAGGACTGAAGCTTTCTTT. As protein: CASSLGDSRTEAFF.

The CDR3 sequence: CASSLGRTANTEAFF. In nucleotides, the CDR3 is TGCGCCAGCAGCTTGGGACGGACAGCGAACACTGAAGCTTTCTTT. V gene TRBV5-1 combines with J gene TRBJ1-1; a weak D match, TRBD1 (6 bases). The germline CDR1 and CDR2 sequences are SGHRS and YFSETQ. V was clipped by 0 bases and J by 1 base, with 10 bases between them. This CDR3 has 15 amino acids.

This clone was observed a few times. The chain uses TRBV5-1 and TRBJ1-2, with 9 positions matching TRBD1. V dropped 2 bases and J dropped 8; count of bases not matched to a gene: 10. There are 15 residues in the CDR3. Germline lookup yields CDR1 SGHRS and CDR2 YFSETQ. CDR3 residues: CASSLDEGQGRGYTF. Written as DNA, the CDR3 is TGCGCCAGCAGCTTAGACGAGGGACAGGGCCGCGGCTACACCTTC. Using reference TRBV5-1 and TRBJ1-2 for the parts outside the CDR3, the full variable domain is KAGVTQTPRYLIKTRGQQVTLSCSPISGHRSVSWYQQTPGQGLQFLFEYFSETQRNKGNFPGRFSGRQFSNSRSEMNVSTLELGDSALYLCASSLDEGQGRGYTFGSGTRLTVV.

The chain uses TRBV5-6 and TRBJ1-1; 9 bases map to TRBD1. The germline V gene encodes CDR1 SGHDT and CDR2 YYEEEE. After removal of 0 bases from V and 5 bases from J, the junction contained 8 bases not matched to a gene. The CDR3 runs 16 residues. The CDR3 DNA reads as TGTGCCAGCAGCTTGGCCGGGGGACAGGGAGGGACTGAAGCTTTCTTT. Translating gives CASSLAGGQGGTEAFF. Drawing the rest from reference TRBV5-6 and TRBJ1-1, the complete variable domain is DAGVTQSPTHLIKTRGQQVTLRCSPKSGHDTVSWYQQALGQGPQFIFQYYEEEERQRGNFPDRFSGHQFPNYSSELNVNALLLGDSALYLCASSLAGGQGGTEAFFGQGTRLTVV.

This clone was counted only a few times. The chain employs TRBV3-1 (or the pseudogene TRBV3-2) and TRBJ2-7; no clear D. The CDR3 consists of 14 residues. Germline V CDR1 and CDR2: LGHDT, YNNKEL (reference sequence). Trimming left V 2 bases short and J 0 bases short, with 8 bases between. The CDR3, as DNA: TGTGCCAGCAGCCAAAGTTACGGCTCCTACGAGCAGTACTTC. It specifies CASSQSYGSYEQYF.

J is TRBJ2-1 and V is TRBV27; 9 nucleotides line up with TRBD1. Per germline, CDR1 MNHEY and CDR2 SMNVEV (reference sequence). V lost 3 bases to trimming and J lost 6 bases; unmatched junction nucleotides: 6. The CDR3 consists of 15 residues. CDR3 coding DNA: TGTGCCAGCAGTTTCCTAGGGACAGGGTTCAATGAGCAGTTCTTC. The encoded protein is CASSFLGTGFNEQFF.

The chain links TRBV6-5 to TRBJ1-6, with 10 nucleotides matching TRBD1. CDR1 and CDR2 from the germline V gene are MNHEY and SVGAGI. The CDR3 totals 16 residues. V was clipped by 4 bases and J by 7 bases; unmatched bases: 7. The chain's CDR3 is CASSLTGTGANSPLHF. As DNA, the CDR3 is TGTGCCAGCAGTTTGACCGGGACAGGGGCGAATTCACCCCTCCACTTT.

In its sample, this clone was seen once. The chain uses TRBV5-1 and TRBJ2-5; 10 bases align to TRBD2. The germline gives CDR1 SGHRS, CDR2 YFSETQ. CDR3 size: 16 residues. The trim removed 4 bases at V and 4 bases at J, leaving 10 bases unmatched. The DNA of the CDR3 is TGCGCCAGCAGCCCCACTAGCGGGAATATCGGAGAGACCCAGTACTTC. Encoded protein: CASSPTSGNIGETQYF.

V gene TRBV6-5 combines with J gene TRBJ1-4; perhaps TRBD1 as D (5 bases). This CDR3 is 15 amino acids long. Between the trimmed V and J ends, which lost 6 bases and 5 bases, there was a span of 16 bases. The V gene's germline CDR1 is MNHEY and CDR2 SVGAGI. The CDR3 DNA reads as TGTGCCAGCAGCCCCGCCGGGAGGGACAATGAAAAACTGTTTTTT. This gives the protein CASSPAGRDNEKLFF.

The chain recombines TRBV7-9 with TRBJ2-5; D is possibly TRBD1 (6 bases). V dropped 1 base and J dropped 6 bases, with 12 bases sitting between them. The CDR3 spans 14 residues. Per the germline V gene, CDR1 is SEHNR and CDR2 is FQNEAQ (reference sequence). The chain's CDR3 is CASSLGIQGKTQYF. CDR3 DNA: TGTGCCAGCAGCTTAGGGATACAGGGAAAGACCCAGTACTTC.

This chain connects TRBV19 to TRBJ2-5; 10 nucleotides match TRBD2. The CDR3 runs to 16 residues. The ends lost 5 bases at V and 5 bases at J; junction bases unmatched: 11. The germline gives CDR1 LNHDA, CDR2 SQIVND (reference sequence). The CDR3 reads CASSLKRGGGGETQYF. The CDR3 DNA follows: TGTGCCAGTAGTCTTAAGCGGGGGGGCGGAGGGGAGACCCAGTACTTC.

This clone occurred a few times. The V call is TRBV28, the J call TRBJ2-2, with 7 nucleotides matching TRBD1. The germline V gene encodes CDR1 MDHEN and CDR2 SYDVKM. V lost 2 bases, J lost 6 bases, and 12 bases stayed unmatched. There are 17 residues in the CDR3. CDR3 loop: CASSLVADRAVPGELFF. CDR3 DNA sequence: TGTGCCAGCAGTTTAGTGGCAGACAGGGCCGTTCCCGGGGAGCTGTTTTTT.

The CDR3 reads CASSQETGDFNYGYTF. CDR3 nucleotide sequence: TGTGCCAGCAGCCAGGAGACAGGGGACTTTAACTATGGCTACACCTTC. The V gene is TRBV7-2, the J gene TRBJ1-2; 8 bases agree with TRBD1. CDR1 is SGHTA, CDR2 FQGNSA, per germline. Trimming removed 5 bases from V and 1 base from J; junction bases left unmatched: 9. This CDR3 is 16 amino acids long. Full variable domain (outside the CDR3, taken from reference TRBV7-2 and TRBJ1-2): GAGVSQSPSNKVTEKGKDVELRCDPISGHTALYWYRQSLGQGLEFLIYFQGNSAPDKSGLPSDRFSAERTGGSVSTLTIQRTQQEDSAVYLCASSQETGDFNYGYTFGSGTRLTVV.

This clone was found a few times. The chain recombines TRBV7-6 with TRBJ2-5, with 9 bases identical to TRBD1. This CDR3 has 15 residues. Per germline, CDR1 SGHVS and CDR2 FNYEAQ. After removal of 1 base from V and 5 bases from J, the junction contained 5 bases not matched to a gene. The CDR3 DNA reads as TGTGCCAGCAGCTTAGGATCAGACAGGGGGGAGACCCAGTACTTC. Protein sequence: CASSLGSDRGETQYF. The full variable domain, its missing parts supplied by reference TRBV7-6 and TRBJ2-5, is GAGVSQSPRYKVTKRGQDVALRCDPISGHVSLYWYRQALGQGPEFLTYFNYEAQQDKSGLPNDRFSAERPEGSISTLTIQRTEQRDSAMYRCASSLGSDRGETQYFGPGTRLLVL.

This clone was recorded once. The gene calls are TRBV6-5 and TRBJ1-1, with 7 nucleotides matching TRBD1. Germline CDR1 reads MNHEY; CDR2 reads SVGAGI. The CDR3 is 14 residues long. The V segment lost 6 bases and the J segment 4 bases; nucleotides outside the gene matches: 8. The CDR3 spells CASRIQGGVTEAFF. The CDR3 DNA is TGTGCCAGCAGGATCCAGGGGGGAGTCACTGAAGCTTTCTTT.

In DNA form, the CDR3 reads TGTGCCAGCAGGAGGCAGAATAATGAAAAACTGTTTTTT. Translating it yields CASRRQNNEKLFF. This chain joins TRBV5-4 and TRBJ1-4; D not certain. This CDR3 region has 13 residues. From germline, CDR1 is SGHNT and CDR2 YYREEE (reference sequence). V gave up 5 bases and J gave up 4 bases, with 9 bases separating them.

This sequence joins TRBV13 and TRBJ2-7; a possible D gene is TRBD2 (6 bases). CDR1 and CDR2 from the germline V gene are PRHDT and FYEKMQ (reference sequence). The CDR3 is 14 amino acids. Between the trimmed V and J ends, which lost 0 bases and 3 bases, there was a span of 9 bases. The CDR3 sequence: CASSLGGLLYEQYF. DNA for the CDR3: TGTGCCAGCAGCTTAGGGGGACTTCTCTACGAGCAGTACTTC.

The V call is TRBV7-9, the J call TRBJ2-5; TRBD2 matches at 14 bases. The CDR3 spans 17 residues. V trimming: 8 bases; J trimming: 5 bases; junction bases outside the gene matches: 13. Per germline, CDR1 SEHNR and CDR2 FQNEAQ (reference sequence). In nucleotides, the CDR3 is TGTGCCAGCCGGGGAAAAGGGACTAGCGGGGGTGGCGAGACCCAGTACTTC. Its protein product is CASRGKGTSGGGETQYF.

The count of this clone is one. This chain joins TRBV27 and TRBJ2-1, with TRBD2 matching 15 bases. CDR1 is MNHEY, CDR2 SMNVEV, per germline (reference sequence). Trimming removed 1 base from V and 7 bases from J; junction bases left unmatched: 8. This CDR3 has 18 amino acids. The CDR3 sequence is CASSLWQGTSGGSNEQFF. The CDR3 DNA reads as TGTGCCAGCAGTTTATGGCAGGGGACTAGCGGGGGGTCAAATGAGCAGTTCTTC.

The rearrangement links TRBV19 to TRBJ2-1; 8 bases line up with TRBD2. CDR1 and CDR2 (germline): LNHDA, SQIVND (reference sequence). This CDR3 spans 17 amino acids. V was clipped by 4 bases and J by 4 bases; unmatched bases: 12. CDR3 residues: CASSSSGASGLYNEQFF. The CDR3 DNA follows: TGTGCCAGTAGTAGTTCCGGGGCTAGCGGGCTTTACAATGAGCAGTTCTTC.